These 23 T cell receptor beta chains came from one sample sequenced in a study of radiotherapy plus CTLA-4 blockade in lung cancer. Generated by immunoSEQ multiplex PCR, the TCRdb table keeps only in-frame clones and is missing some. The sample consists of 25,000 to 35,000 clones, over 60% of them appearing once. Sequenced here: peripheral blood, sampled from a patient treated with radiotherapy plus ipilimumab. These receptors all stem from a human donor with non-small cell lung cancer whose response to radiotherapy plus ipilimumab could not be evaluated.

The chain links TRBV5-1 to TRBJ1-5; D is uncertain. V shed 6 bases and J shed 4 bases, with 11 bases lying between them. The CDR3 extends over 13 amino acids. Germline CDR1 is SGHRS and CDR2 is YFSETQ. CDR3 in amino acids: CASILAGNQPQHF. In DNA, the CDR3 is TGCGCCAGCATCCTGGCGGGTAATCAGCCCCAGCATTTT.

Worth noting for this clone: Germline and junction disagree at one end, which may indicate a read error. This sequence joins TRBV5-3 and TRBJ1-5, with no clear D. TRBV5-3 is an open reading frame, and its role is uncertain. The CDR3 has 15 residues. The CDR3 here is CASSLRVSGNQPQHF. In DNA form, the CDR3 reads TGTGCCAGCAGCTTGAGAGTTAGTGGCAATCAGCCCCAGCATTTT.

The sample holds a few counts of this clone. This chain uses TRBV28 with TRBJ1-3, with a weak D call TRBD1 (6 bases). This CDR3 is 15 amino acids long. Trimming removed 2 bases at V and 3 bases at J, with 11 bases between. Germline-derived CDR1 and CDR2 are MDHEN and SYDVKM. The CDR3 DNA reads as TGTGCCAGCAGTTTACCAGGGGCAGATGGAAACACCATATATTTT. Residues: CASSLPGADGNTIYF.

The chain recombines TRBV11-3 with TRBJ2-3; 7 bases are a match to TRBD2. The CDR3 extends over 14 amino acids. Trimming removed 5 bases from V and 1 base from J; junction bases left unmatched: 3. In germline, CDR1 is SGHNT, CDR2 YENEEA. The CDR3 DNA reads TGTGCCAGCAGCCGGCTAGCGGGCACAGATACGCAGTATTTT. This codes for CASSRLAGTDTQYF.

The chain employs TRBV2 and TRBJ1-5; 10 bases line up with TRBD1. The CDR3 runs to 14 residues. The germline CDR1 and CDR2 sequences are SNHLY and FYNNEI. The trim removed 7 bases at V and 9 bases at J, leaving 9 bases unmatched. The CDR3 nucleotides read TGTGCCAGCAACCCGGGACAGGGGTATACGCCCCAGCATTTT. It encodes CASNPGQGYTPQHF.

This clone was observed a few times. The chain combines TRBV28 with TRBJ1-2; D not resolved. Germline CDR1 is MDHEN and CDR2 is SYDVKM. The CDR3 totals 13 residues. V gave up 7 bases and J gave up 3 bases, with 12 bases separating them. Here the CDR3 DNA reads TGTGCCAGCACCCTAACTTTGGACTATGGCTACACCTTC. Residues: CASTLTLDYGYTF.

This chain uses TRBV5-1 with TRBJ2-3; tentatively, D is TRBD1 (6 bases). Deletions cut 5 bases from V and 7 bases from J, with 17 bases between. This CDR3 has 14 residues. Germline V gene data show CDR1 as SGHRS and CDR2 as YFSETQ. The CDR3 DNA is TGCGCCAGCAGTCACGGGACATCTATAAATACGCAGTATTTT. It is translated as CASSHGTSINTQYF.

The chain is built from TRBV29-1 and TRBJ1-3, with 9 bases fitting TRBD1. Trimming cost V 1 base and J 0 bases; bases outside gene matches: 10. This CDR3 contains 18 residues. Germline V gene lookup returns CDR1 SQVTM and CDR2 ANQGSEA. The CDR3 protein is CSVEVQVGQGISGNTIYF. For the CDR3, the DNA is TGCAGCGTTGAAGTTCAAGTAGGACAGGGGATCTCTGGAAACACCATATATTTT.

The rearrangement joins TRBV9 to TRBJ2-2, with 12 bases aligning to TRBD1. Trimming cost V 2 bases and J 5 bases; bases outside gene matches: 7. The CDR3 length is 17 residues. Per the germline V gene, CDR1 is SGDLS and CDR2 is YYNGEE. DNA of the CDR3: TGTGCCAGCAGCGTTGGGACAGGGGGCGATGGGACCGGGGAGCTGTTTTTT. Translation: CASSVGTGGDGTGELFF.

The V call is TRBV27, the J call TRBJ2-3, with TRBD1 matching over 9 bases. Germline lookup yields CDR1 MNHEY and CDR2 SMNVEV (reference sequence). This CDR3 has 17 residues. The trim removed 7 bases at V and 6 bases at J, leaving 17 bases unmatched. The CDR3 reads CASNSRLGQGRQDTQYF. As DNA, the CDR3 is TGTGCCAGCAACTCCCGACTGGGACAGGGCCGGCAGGATACGCAGTATTTT.

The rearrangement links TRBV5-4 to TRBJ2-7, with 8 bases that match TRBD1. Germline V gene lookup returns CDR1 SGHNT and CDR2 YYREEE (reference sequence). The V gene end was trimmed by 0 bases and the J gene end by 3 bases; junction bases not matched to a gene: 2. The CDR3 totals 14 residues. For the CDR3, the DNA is TGTGCCAGCAGCTTGGTAGGACAGGGCTACGAGCAGTACTTC. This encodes CASSLVGQGYEQYF.

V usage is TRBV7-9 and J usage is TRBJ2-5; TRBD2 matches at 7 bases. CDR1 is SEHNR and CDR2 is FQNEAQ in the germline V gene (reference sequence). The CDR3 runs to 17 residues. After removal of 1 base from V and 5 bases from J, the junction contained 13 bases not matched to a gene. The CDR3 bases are TGTGCCAGCAGCTTAGGTTATGCCGGGAGGCAGGTCGAGACCCAGTACTTC. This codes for CASSLGYAGRQVETQYF.

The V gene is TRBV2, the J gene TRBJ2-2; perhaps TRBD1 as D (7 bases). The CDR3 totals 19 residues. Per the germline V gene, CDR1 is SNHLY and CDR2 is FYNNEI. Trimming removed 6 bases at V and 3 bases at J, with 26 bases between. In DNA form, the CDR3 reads TGTGCCAGCAGAAACGCTCGGACAGGACTACCGAGGGACACCGGGGAGCTGTTTTTT. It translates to CASRNARTGLPRDTGELFF. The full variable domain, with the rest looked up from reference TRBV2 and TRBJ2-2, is EPEVTQTPSHQVTQMGQEVILRCVPISNHLYFYWYRQILGQKVEFLVSFYNNEISEKSEIFDDQFSVERPDGSNFTLKIRSTKLEDSAMYFCASRNARTGLPRDTGELFFGEGSRLTVL.

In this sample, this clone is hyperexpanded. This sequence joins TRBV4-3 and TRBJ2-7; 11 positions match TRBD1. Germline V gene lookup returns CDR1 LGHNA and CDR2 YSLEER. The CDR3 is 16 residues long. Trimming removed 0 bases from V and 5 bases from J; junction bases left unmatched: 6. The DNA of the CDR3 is TGCGCCAGCAGCCAAGAAGCCGGGACAGGGGGAAACGAGCAGTACTTC. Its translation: CASSQEAGTGGNEQYF.

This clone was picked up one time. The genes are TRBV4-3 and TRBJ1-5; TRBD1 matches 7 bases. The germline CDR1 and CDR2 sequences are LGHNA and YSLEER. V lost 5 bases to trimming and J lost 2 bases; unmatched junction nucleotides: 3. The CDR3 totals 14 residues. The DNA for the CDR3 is TGCGCCAGCAGCAGGGGGCCTGGCAATCAGCCCCAGCATTTT. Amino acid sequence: CASSRGPGNQPQHF.

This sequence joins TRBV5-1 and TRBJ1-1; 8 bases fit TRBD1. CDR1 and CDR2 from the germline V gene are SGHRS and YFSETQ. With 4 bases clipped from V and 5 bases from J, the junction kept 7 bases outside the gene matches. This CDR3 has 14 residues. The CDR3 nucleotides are TGCGCCAGCAGCCCAGGGGGCGTGGGGACTGAAGCTTTCTTT. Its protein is CASSPGGVGTEAFF.

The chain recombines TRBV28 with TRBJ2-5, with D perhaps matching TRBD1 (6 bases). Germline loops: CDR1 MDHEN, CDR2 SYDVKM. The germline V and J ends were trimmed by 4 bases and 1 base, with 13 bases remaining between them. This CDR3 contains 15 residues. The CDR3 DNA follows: TGTGCCAGCAGTTGGACAGCAAACCTCCAAGAGACCCAGTACTTC. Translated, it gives CASSWTANLQETQYF. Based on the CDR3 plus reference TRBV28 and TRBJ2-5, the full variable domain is DVKVTQSSRYLVKRTGEKVFLECVQDMDHENMFWYRQDPGLGLRLIYFSYDVKMKEKGDIPEGYSVSREKKERFSLILESASTNQTSMYLCASSWTANLQETQYFGPGTRLLVL.

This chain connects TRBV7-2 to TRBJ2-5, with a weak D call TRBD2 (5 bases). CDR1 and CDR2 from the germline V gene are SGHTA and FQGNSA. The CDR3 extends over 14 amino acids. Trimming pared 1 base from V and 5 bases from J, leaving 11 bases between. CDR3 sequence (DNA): TGTGCCAGCAGCTTAGGGTCGGGGTCGGAGACCCAGTACTTC. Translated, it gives CASSLGSGSETQYF.

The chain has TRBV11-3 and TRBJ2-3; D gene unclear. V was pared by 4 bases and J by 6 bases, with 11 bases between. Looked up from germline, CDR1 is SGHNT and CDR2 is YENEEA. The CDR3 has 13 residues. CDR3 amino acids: CASSSGPSDTQYF. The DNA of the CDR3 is TGTGCCAGCAGCTCCGGTCCCTCTGATACGCAGTATTTT. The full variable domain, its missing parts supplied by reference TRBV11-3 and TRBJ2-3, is EAGVVQSPRYKIIEKKQPVAFWCNPISGHNTLYWYLQNLGQGPELLIRYENEEAVDDSQLPKDRFSAERLKGVDSTLKIQPAELGDSAVYLCASSSGPSDTQYFGPGTRLTVL.

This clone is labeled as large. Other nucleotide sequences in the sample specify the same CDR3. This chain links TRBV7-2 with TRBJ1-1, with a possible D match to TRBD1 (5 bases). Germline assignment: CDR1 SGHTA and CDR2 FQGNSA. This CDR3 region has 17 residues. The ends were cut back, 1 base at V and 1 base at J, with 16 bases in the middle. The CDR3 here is CASSLGGTFVTNTEAFF. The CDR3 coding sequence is TGTGCCAGCAGCTTAGGAGGGACTTTCGTGACGAACACTGAAGCTTTCTTT.

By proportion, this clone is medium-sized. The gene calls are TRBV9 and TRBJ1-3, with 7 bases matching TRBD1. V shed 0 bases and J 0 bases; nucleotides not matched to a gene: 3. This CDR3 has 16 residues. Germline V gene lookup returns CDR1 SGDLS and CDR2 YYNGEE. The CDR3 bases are TGTGCCAGCAGCGTAGGTGCAGGGGGCTCTGGAAACACCATATATTTT. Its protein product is CASSVGAGGSGNTIYF. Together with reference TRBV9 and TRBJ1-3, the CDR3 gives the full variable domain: DSGVTQTPKHLITATGQRVTLRCSPRSGDLSVYWYQQSLDQGLQFLIQYYNGEERAKGNILERFSAQQFPDLHSELNLSSLELGDSALYFCASSVGAGGSGNTIYFGEGSWLTVV.

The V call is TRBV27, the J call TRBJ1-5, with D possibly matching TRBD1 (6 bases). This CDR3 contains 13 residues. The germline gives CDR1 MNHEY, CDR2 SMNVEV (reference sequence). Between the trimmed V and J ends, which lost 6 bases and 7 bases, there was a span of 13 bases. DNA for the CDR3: TGTGCCAGCAGCCAGGGGTTCGGGCAGCCCCAGCATTTT. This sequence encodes CASSQGFGQPQHF.

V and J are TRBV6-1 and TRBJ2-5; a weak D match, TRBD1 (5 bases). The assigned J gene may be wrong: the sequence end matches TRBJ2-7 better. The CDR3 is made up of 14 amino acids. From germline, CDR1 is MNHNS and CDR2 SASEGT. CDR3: CASSRYRSSYEQYF. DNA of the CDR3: TGTGCCAGCAGTCGTTACAGGAGCTCCTACGAGCAGTACTTC.